Reported below is one T cell receptor beta chain. Its target is unknown. One end of the junction varies from germline; a read error may be responsible. This CDR3 is built from 14 residues. Germline assignment: CDR1 SGHAT and CDR2 FQNNGV. The data were taken from a study of T cell repertoires in cytomegalovirus infection. Across the study: An indication of both CMV infection and matching HLA type came from public TCR beta signatures. General study points: Predominance within the ex vivo response was attributable to HLA-C-restricted CMV-specific TCR beta clonotypes.

Using its own MiXCR run on the reads, TCRdb lists one record per CDR3 protein. Among roughly 100,000 distinct CDR3 sequences listed, approximately 15% were seen once. This sequence was found in a human donor in good health (CMV status not recorded). Some clones in this sample may be carry-over from other donors' samples. The chain uses TRBV11-2 and TRBJ2-7; 9 positions match TRBD2. The sequenced material came from PBMCs. CDR3 DNA: TGTGCCAGCAGCAAGCGGGGGGATTCCTACGATCAGTACTTC. Translating it yields CASSKRGDSYDQYF.